This T cell receptor (beta chain) was sequenced for a study of vaccination and CD4 T cells after COVID-19. The overall study: The stimulus for the cells was overlapping spike peptides derived from SARS-CoV-2, HCoV-NL63, HCoV-OC43 and HCoV-229E. A CEFX pool, an HIV-1 Nef pool, or else no peptide went into the control cultures.

The Oncomine TCR Beta short-read assay generated sequence data from the DNA of cultured CD4+ T cells. The authors extracted genomic DNA from cultured CD4+ T cells. From the PCR reads, TCRdb called clonotypes with MiXCR, one entry per CDR3 protein. The table has some 16,000 distinct CDR3 sequences, around 47% seen once. Germline V gene data show CDR1 as GTSNPN and CDR2 as SVGIG (reference sequence). The CDR3 consists of 16 residues. With 3 bases removed from V and 0 bases from J, the gap between germline ends came to 14 bases. Treatment denoted: roughly 10-day PBMC culture with coronavirus spike peptide pools or control peptides (ViraFEST assay). Researchers grew the cells for about 10 days and then pulled out CD4+ T cells by negative selection. As concerns this clonotype: What it binds is not known.

The source material was CD4+ T cells from blood, cultured in vitro, sampled after SARS-CoV-2 vaccination. The rearrangement uses TRBV30 and TRBJ2-2; D unresolved. The TCR was taken from a human donor who had recovered from COVID-19. The CDR3 region is CAWRSFAATNTGELFF. Written as DNA, the CDR3 is TGTGCCTGGAGGTCCTTTGCGGCTACGAACACCGGGGAGCTGTTTTTT.